This passage covers 29 T cell receptor delta chains from one sample sequenced in a study of γδ T cells in repeated Plasmodium falciparum infection. Gammadelta T cells were flow-sorted from PBMC into Vgamma9/Vdelta2+ and Vdelta2-negative populations for bulk analysis. TCRdb called clones from the multiplex PCR reads again using CATT. The sample has some 100,000 delta-chain clones, more than 1.4% seen once. The specimen sequenced was gamma-delta T cells from blood. Receptor source: a pool of human donors (malaria-infected and uninfected, not separated).

As to this clone: This DNA's translation and the protein TCRdb lists, from a much larger clone, do not match at residue 12, likely due to a read error; the protein shown is translated from the DNA. The J gene has no call, while the V gene is TRDV2. CDR3 length equals 14 residues. Germline CDR1 is GEAIGNYY and CDR2 is EKD. The CDR3 spells CACDTGSGTDKPIF. CDR3 bases: TGTGCCTGTGACACCGGGAGCGGCACCGATAAACCCATCTTT.

Remarks on this clone: This likely traces to a read error, being one base from a far larger clone. This sample includes further DNA sequences coding for the same CDR3. This chain connects TRDV3 to TRDJ1; 8 bases line up with TRDD3. V lost 1 base, J lost 0 bases, and 25 bases stayed unmatched. CDR1 TVYSNPD and CDR2 GDNSRS come from the germline V gene (reference sequence). The CDR3 length is 21 residues. CDR3 in DNA: TGTGCCTTTAAATCGGCGGCGGCGACTGGGGGGTACAGGGGGTACACCGATAAACTCATCTTT. Amino acids: CAFKSAAATGGYRGYTDKLIF.

Of note for this clone: TCRdb's entry gives the protein of a much larger clone, which mismatches this DNA's translation at residue 14, likely from a read error; the protein reported here is translated from the DNA. The V gene is given as TRDV2, and no J gene call is available. The CDR3 totals 16 residues. The germline gives CDR1 GEAIGNYY, CDR2 EKD. CDR3 sequence: CACDPTKGLYTDKPIF. CDR3 nucleotide sequence: TGTGCCTGTGACCCGACGAAGGGGTTGTACACCGATAAACCCATCTTT.

This clone came up many times. The chain recombines TRDV1 with TRDJ1; a possible D gene is TRDD2 (6 bases). The V end lost 4 bases, the J end lost 1 base, and 16 bases lay between the germline ends. Germline loops: CDR1 TSWWSYY, CDR2 QGS. This CDR3 region has 16 residues. CDR3 bases: TGTGCTCTTGGGGTCCTACTTCGGGGGCCCACCGATAAACTCATCTTT. Protein sequence: CALGVLLRGPTDKLIF.

This clone was detected a few times. A far bigger clonotype differs at one base, so this is likely a read error. The same CDR3 also results from other DNA sequences found in this sample. Called V gene: TRDV2; the J gene was not called; the table assigns TRDD3, which was not confirmed against the DNA. Per the germline V gene, CDR1 is GEAIGNYY and CDR2 is EKD. The CDR3 extends over 21 amino acids. The CDR3 region has the DNA TGTGCCTGTGATGGATTACTGGGGGACTTATACAGCTCCTGGGACACCCGACAGATGTTCTTC. This sequence encodes CACDGLLGDLYSSWDTRQMFF.

In this sample, this clone turned up a few times. Only one base separates this from a far larger clonotype, so it likely reflects a read error. The same CDR3 can be traced to other DNA sequences in this sample. The V call is TRDV1, the J call TRDJ1, with D uncertain. No J segment appears in TCRdb, so it was assigned here by matching the sequence to germline. The germline gives CDR1 TSWWSYY, CDR2 QGS. This CDR3 spans 15 amino acids. The CDR3 is CALGGDPDPADKLIF. The CDR3 DNA reads as TGTGCTCTTGGGGGGGACCCCGATCCTGCCGACAAACTCATCTTT.

A few counts support this clone. It differs at one base from a far larger clone, so likely a read error. The sample has other DNA sequences that encode this CDR3 too. CDR3 coding DNA: TGTGCTCTTGGGGAACTAAAGTCAGACTGGGGCCTTTTTTACACCGATAAACTCATCTTT. Translated, it gives CALGELKSDWGLFYTDKLIF. V gene TRDV1 combines with J gene TRDJ1; TRDD3 agrees at 7 bases. Germline V gives CDR1 TSWWSYY, CDR2 QGS. Trimming removed 0 bases from V and 0 bases from J; junction bases left unmatched: 16. This CDR3 comprises 20 residues.

A remark on this clone: The TCRdb record carries a much larger clone's protein, which differs from this DNA's translation at residue 13; a read error is the likely cause, and the protein listed here is the DNA translation. The V gene is TRDV2, the J gene TRDJ1; 8 nucleotides agree with TRDD3. TCRdb does not report a J gene; here it was assigned by matching the DNA to germline references. Germline lookup yields CDR1 GEAIGNYY and CDR2 EKD. The V and J ends lost 0 bases and 0 bases, in that order; junction bases with no gene match: 14. The CDR3 has 19 residues. The CDR3 reads CACDTVRGLMGDDTDKLIF. As DNA, the CDR3 is TGTGCCTGTGACACCGTCCGAGGTTTAATGGGGGATGACACCGATAAACTCATCTTT.

With respect to this clone: A far larger clone is just one base off, so this is likely a read error. The same CDR3 also results from other DNA sequences found in this sample. The V and J genes are TRDV2 and TRDJ1; TRDD3 matches 12 bases. TCRdb lists no J gene, so it was determined here by aligning the DNA to germline. V was pared by 1 base and J by 4 bases, with 15 bases of the junction left unmatched. Germline V CDR1 and CDR2: GEAIGNYY, EKD. The CDR3 has 19 residues. The CDR3 sequence is CACDTLRVLGDTSGDKLIF. The CDR3 nucleotides read TGTGCCTGTGACACACTCCGGGTACTGGGGGATACTTCTGGCGATAAACTCATCTTT.

This clone was seen more than once but under ten times. The chain combines TRDV1 with TRDJ1, with 11 bases lining up with TRDD3. TCRdb supplies no J gene; here it was assigned by aligning the nucleotide sequence to germline. After removal of 3 bases from V and 1 base from J, the junction contained 7 bases not matched to a gene. The CDR3 is made up of 17 amino acids. Germline-derived CDR1 and CDR2 are TSWWSYY and QGS. The DNA of the CDR3 is TGTGCTCTTGGGGACCAATGGTGGGGGATACGCACCGATAAACTCATCTTT. Amino acid sequence: CALGDQWWGIRTDKLIF.

This clone was counted a few times. TCRdb records a much larger clone's protein for this DNA, with a difference at residue 15 that likely arises from a read error; the protein given is the translation of the DNA. The chain combines TRDV1 with TRDJ1; TRDD3 matches 8 bases. The J gene, missing from TCRdb, was assigned here through DNA to germline matching. The J segment lost 2 bases and the V segment lost 0 bases, leaving 23 bases of the junction unmatched. Per germline, CDR1 TSWWSYY and CDR2 QGS. The CDR3 consists of 22 residues. CDR3 in amino acids: CALGELLRVSDWGDMRTDKLIF. In DNA, the CDR3 is TGTGCTCTTGGGGAACTCCTACGTGTCTCGGACTGGGGGGATATGAGGACCGATAAACTCATCTTT.

This clone was found a few times. A single base is all that separates this from a far larger clone, so a read error is likely. The same CDR3 arises from other DNA sequences in this sample as well. The V and J genes are TRDV1 and TRDJ1; maybe TRDD3 (6 bases). Germline lookup yields CDR1 TSWWSYY and CDR2 QGS. The CDR3 runs to 21 residues. As DNA, the CDR3 is TGTGCTCTTGGGGAATCTTTGACCTACATGGGGGCCCGTTTTCTAGTCGATAAACTCATCTTC. Amino acids: CALGESLTYMGARFLVDKLIF.

This clone was counted only a few times. The TCRdb protein comes from a much larger clone and disagrees with this DNA's translation at residue 17, likely due to a read error; the protein given here is derived from the DNA. This rearrangement joins TRDV1 to TRDJ1; 12 bases align to TRDD3. Here the J gene was assigned by germline matching of the DNA, as TCRdb has none. The CDR3 covers 23 residues. Germline V gene lookup returns CDR1 TSWWSYY and CDR2 QGS. The V and J ends lost 4 bases and 2 bases, in that order; junction bases with no gene match: 26. The CDR3: CALGARPLPNSLGDTGCTDKLIF. The CDR3 region has the DNA TGTGCTCTTGGGGCTCGGCCTCTTCCTAATAGTCTGGGGGATACGGGTTGTACCGATAAACTCATCTTT.

For this clone: It differs at one base from a far larger clone, so likely a read error. This CDR3 is also generated by other DNA sequences in the sample. V is TRDV1 and J is TRDJ1; the D is unclear. TCRdb supplies no J gene; here it was assigned by aligning the nucleotide sequence to germline. The germline CDR1 and CDR2 sequences are TSWWSYY and QGS. V lost 6 bases and J lost 9, with 23 bases in between. The CDR3 is 15 residues long. DNA for the CDR3: TGTGCTCTTGGTACAAGTAAAGGCACTGATCATGAACTCATCTTT. This translates into CALGTSKGTDHELIF.

This clone was detected a few times. The TCRdb protein comes from a much larger clone and disagrees with this DNA's translation at residue 20, likely due to a read error; the protein given here is derived from the DNA. The V gene is TRDV1, the J gene TRDJ1, with 9 bases that match TRDD2. The J gene, absent from TCRdb, was called here by matching the DNA to germline. This CDR3 has 23 residues. CDR1 and CDR2 (germline): TSWWSYY, QGS. The CDR3 coding sequence is TGTGCTCTTGGGGAGTCGCCCTTCCTACATATAACTGGGGACCCTCAGTACACCGATAGACTCATCTTT. It translates to CALGESPFLHITGDPQYTDRLIF.

This clone was counted only a few times. TCRdb lists the protein of a much larger clone for this DNA, which differs at residue 11, so this is likely a read error; the protein given here is translated from the DNA itself. The chain links TRDV2 to TRDJ1; 7 bases map to TRDD3. The CDR3 is 20 amino acids. Germline assignment: CDR1 GEAIGNYY and CDR2 EKD. The CDR3 DNA reads TGTGCCTGTGCCACCGTCGCCTTACTGGGGTTCCATCCCCACACCGATAAACTCATCTTT. Translating gives CACATVALLGFHPHTDKLIF.

This clone came up a few times. The protein given by TCRdb reflects a much larger clone and differs at residue 11 from this DNA's translation, likely from a read error; the protein shown is the DNA's translation. The chain recombines TRDV3 with TRDJ1; unclear D gene. Germline V gene lookup returns CDR1 TVYSNPD and CDR2 GDNSRS (reference sequence). V was shortened by 0 bases and J by 1 base, with 21 bases between the two germline ends. The CDR3 covers 17 residues. CDR3 residues: CAFRHSPGAGATDKLIF. CDR3 sequence (DNA): TGTGCCTTTAGACACAGCCCCGGGGCGGGTGCCACCGATAAACTCATCTTT.

About this clone: TCRdb attributes to this sequence the protein of a much larger clone, which differs from the DNA translation at residue 17; a read error is likely, and the protein displayed is translated from the DNA. The gene calls are TRDV1 and TRDJ1; 9 positions match TRDD3. TCRdb leaves out the J gene; it was filled in here by matching the DNA to germline. V was clipped by 3 bases and J by 3 bases; unmatched bases: 26. Per the germline V gene, CDR1 is TSWWSYY and CDR2 is QGS. CDR3 length equals 22 residues. The CDR3 coding sequence is TGTGCTCTTGGGGATGGAATCCTTCTGCCGCAGTACTGGGGGACACTATCCGATAAACTCATCTTT. Its protein is CALGDGILLPQYWGTLSDKLIF.

There are a few counts of this clone. With only one base between it and a far larger clone, this is likely a read error. Other DNA sequences in this specimen translate into the identical CDR3. The chain links TRDV2 to TRDJ2; a possible D gene is TRDD3 (5 bases). Matching the DNA to germline supplied the J gene, which TCRdb does not give. Germline values: CDR1 GEAIGNYY, CDR2 EKD. This CDR3 has 19 amino acids. Deletions cut 0 bases from V and 5 bases from J, with 24 bases between. The CDR3 DNA reads as TGTGCCTGTGACACCGACGTCCCAACCCGTACTGGAGAAACAGCACAACTCTTCTTT. It is translated as CACDTDVPTRTGETAQLFF.

This clone was counted only a few times. A read error is likely here: a far larger clone is one base away. J is TRDJ1 and V is TRDV2, with D perhaps TRDD3 (5 bases). TCRdb is silent on the J gene; assignment here came from matching the DNA to germline. V was trimmed by 0 bases and J by 5 bases, leaving 27 bases between them. CDR1 and CDR2 (germline): GEAIGNYY, EKD. The length of the CDR3 is 19 residues. This CDR3 reads CACDTVNTPGSLFTDKLIF. The DNA for the CDR3 is TGTGCCTGTGACACCGTAAACACCCCGGGATCCCTATTCACTGATAAACTCATCTTT.

As to this clone: The protein TCRdb gives is from a much larger clone and does not agree with this DNA's translation at residue 13, likely a read error; the protein shown here comes from the DNA. V and J are TRDV1 and TRDJ1; 7 bases align to TRDD3. TCRdb does not report a J gene; here it was assigned by matching the DNA to germline references. The V and J ends lost 5 bases and 9 bases, in that order; junction bases with no gene match: 18. The CDR3 covers 16 residues. Germline V CDR1 and CDR2: TSWWSYY, QGS. For the CDR3, the DNA is TGTGCTCTTGGGCTACCTAGGAAGGGGATAGAAGATGAACTCATCTTT. Amino acid sequence: CALGLPRKGIEDELIF.

This clone came up many times. The TCRdb record carries a much larger clone's protein, which differs from this DNA's translation at residue 6; a read error is the likely cause, and the protein listed here is the DNA translation. V is TRDV2 and J is TRDJ3; 9 bases align to TRDD3. No J gene is reported in TCRdb; it was inferred here by comparing the DNA with germline. The V gene end was trimmed by 2 bases and the J gene end by 0 bases; junction bases not matched to a gene: 7. The CDR3 has 19 amino acids. CDR1 GEAIGNYY and CDR2 EKD come from the germline V gene. The CDR3 nucleotides read TGTGCCTGTGACAGACCGGGGGATACTTGCTCCTGGGACACCCGACAGATGTTTTTC. Translation: CACDRPGDTCSWDTRQMFF.

This clone rates as medium-sized. The same CDR3 is also encoded by other DNA sequences in this sample. V usage is TRDV1 and J usage is TRDJ1; no firm D call. V lost 5 bases and J lost 1, with 23 bases in between. The CDR3 contains 18 residues. Germline V CDR1 and CDR2: TSWWSYY, QGS. The CDR3 here is CALGFTSVHTYITDKLIF. The DNA of the CDR3 is TGTGCTCTTGGGTTCACCTCCGTACATACTTATATCACCGATAAACTCATCTTT.

The table lists this clone with many counts. The chain recombines TRDV3 with TRDJ1; the D is unclear. Per the germline V gene, CDR1 is TVYSNPD and CDR2 is GDNSRS (reference sequence). The germline V and J ends were trimmed by 1 base and 0 bases, with 15 bases remaining between them. The CDR3 sequence is 15 residues long. CDR3 coding DNA: TGTGCCTTTAAAATTGGGTACTGCTACACCGATAAACTCATCTTT. It is translated as CAFKIGYCYTDKLIF.

On this clone itself: The protein held in TCRdb is that of a much larger clone and does not match this DNA's translation at residue 10, likely because of a read error; the protein shown is translated from the DNA. V and J are TRDV2 and TRDJ1; 8 bases map to TRDD3. TCRdb gives no J gene; it was assigned here by matching the DNA to germline. The CDR3 length is 14 residues. Germline V gene sequence: CDR1 GEAIGNYY, CDR2 EKD. J lost 7 bases, V lost 4 bases, and 10 bases had no gene match. The CDR3 DNA is TGTGCCTGTGAGCATCTGTCTGGGGGAGGTAAACTCATCTTT. This translates into CACEHLSGGGKLIF.

For this clone: A far larger clone is one nucleotide away, so this likely arose from a read error. Other DNA sequences in the same sample also yield this CDR3. The V gene call reads TRDV1; no J gene was called; whether TRDD3, the table's D call, matches the DNA was not checked. This CDR3 spans 20 amino acids. CDR1 TSWWSYY and CDR2 QGS come from the germline V gene. CDR3 amino acids: CALGKGVLGDYSWDTRQMFF. CDR3 DNA: TGTGCTCTTGGGAAGGGAGTACTGGGGGATTACTCCTGGGACACCCGACAAATGTTTTTC.

The table lists this clone with many counts. The chain joins TRDV1 to TRDJ1; D could derive from TRDD2 or TRDD3 (5 bases each). Trimming cost V 4 bases and J 4 bases, with 31 bases left between them. Germline-derived CDR1 and CDR2 are TSWWSYY and QGS. CDR3 length: 20 amino acids. The CDR3 nucleotides are TGTGCTCTTGGGGTGTCTAAGGGCTTCCAACGCCGGGTACTGGACGATAAACTCATCTTT. Protein product: CALGVSKGFQRRVLDDKLIF.

This clone was seen more than once but under ten times. The TCRdb record carries a much larger clone's protein, which differs from this DNA's translation at residue 4; a read error is the likely cause, and the protein listed here is the DNA translation. V and J are TRDV2 and TRDJ1, with D possibly TRDD3 on 5 matching bases. TCRdb is silent on the J gene; assignment here came from matching the DNA to germline. In germline, CDR1 is GEAIGNYY, CDR2 EKD. Deletions cut 5 bases from V and 0 bases from J, with 24 bases between. The CDR3 runs to 18 residues. The CDR3 sequence: CACVTSTTWAPYTDKLIF. CDR3 nucleotide sequence: TGTGCCTGTGTCACATCTACGACCTGGGCCCCGTACACCGATAAACTCATCTTT.

This clone was observed a handful of times. TCRdb's protein, taken from a much larger clone, differs from this DNA's translation at residue 7, likely owing to a read error; the protein displayed comes from the DNA. The V gene is TRDV1, the J gene TRDJ1, with 8 bases lining up with TRDD2. Assignment of the J gene here rests on matching the DNA to germline, because TCRdb gives none. The CDR3 is 19 residues long. Germline V gene data show CDR1 as TSWWSYY and CDR2 as QGS. V was pared by 0 bases and J by 1 base, with 13 bases of the junction left unmatched. The CDR3 DNA reads TGTGCTCTTGGGGAACTTCTTCTTCCTACGAAGGGTTCCACCGATAAACTCATCTTT. Its translation: CALGELLLPTKGSTDKLIF.